These T cell receptor beta chains were read from a single sample in a study of blood T cells in healthy people across ages. TCRdb called the 5' RACE reads again in MiXCR, with one record for every CDR3 protein. The sample lists roughly 1,500,000 distinct CDR3 sequences; 42% were seen once. Sequences were obtained from blood. These receptors were obtained from a woman aged 18-29 years in good health. CDR3s leave out the opening cysteine and the closing phenylalanine or tryptophan. The order of the fields is D gene, V gene, J gene, CDR3 protein. The D gene is left open where the match is weak.

>.|TRBV20-1|TRBJ2-5
SATPLKAGYQETQY
>.|TRBV27|TRBJ2-1
ASSLMDGAEQF
>TRBD1|TRBV10-3|TRBJ2-7
AISGPGTGFNSYEQY
>.|TRBV14|TRBJ1-2
ASSQAPGTQNYGYT
>TRBD2|TRBV11-2|TRBJ2-5
ASSFSGLAYETQY
>.|TRBV6-6|TRBJ2-7
ASSYSLSLKEQY
>.|TRBV10-1|TRBJ2-5
ASSEPGVGLETQY
>.|TRBV20-1|TRBJ2-1
SANIYNEQF
>TRBD2|TRBV5-1|TRBJ2-3
ASSVRGGQTDTQY
>TRBD2|TRBV20-1|TRBJ2-5
SARLAGLRETQY
>TRBD2|TRBV5-1|TRBJ2-7
ASSFGSGLAVGNEQY
>TRBD1|TRBV27|TRBJ1-2
ASSPGQFNYGYT
>.|TRBV20-1|TRBJ1-2
SANIYGEGQLPYRGYT
>TRBD1|TRBV5-6|TRBJ1-2
ASSYLDRAPGYT
>.|TRBV12-3/TRBV12-4|TRBJ1-1
ASTKGVRGSRAGSEAF
>TRBD1|TRBV7-7|TRBJ2-5
ASSLGGTGETQY
>TRBD2|TRBV9|TRBJ2-1
ASSVGGTSGRNEQF
>TRBD2|TRBV12-3/TRBV12-4|TRBJ2-7
ASSRAREGTYEQY
>.|TRBV6-4|TRBJ1-1
ASSDGTENTEAF
>.|TRBV5-1|TRBJ2-7
ASSLMTESHEQY
>.|TRBV7-2|TRBJ1-2
ASSSTGPAGYT
>.|TRBV28|TRBJ1-2
ASSSSAGVSPYGYT
>.|TRBV19|.
ASSIGGWVSEQY
>TRBD2|TRBV6-5|TRBJ2-7
ASSSLGGPTSGAHAYEQY
>.|TRBV27|TRBJ1-2
ASRTDPHGYT
>.|TRBV6-6|TRBJ2-7
ASSRLTSYEQY
>.|TRBV5-6|TRBJ2-3
ASSDGGRTDTQY
>.|TRBV28|TRBJ2-7
ASSFIGEVYEQY
>.|TRBV6-7|TRBJ1-2
ASRPWVQEPHNYGYT
>TRBD1|TRBV20-1|.
SVVDRDYEQY
>TRBD2|TRBV7-2|TRBJ2-3
ASSSGGKTDTQY
>.|TRBV5-1|TRBJ2-6
ASSLEVGPSGANVLT
>.|TRBV7-9|.
AGESAETQY
>.|TRBV6-5|TRBJ1-1
ASSYDSGRVTEAF
>.|TRBV3-1|TRBJ2-7
ASSQFQGNEQY
>.|TRBV4-2|TRBJ1-5
ASSQDGDNQPQH
>TRBD1|TRBV6-1|TRBJ2-7
ASSARDRAYEQY
>.|TRBV12-3/TRBV12-4|TRBJ1-1
ASSVAGGWNTEAF
>TRBD1|TRBV7-7|TRBJ2-7
ASSWDREMEQY
>TRBD1|TRBV7-9|TRBJ1-1
ASTPGQVHTEAF
>.|TRBV21-1|TRBJ2-4
ASSPPGRGFKNIQY
>TRBD1|TRBV9|TRBJ2-5
ASSVTTTGLQQTQY
>.|TRBV7-2|TRBJ2-1
ASSSRAPPYNEQF
>TRBD1|TRBV19|TRBJ2-1
ASSTNRGRDEQF
>TRBD2|TRBV6-1|TRBJ2-7
ASSEGGGLADRSSYEQY
>.|TRBV18|TRBJ1-4
ASSPLPPGDEKLF
>.|TRBV20-1|TRBJ1-5
SARAPGNNQPQH
>TRBD1|TRBV6-5|TRBJ2-1
ASTGTGGGVNEQF